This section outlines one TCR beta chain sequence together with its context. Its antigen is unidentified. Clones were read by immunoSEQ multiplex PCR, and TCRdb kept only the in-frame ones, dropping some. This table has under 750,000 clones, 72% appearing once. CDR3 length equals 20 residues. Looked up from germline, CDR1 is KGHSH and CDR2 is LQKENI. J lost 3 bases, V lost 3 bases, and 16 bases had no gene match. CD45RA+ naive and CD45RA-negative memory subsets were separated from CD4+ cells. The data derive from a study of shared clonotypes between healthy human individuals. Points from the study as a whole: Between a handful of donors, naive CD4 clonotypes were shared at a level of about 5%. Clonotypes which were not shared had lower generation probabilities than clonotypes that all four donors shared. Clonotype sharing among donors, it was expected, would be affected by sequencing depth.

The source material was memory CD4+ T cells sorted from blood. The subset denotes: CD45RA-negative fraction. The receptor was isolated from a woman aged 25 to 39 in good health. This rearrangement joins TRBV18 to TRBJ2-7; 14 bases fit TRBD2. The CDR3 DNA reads TGTGCCAGCTCACCTCTCCCCGGGACTAGCGGGAGTTCTAATAGCTACGAGCAGTACTTC. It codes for CASSPLPGTSGSSNSYEQYF.